The subject of this entry is one TCR beta chain. Its matching antigen is unknown. The data stem from a study of response to subunit inactivated influenza vaccine. Study outcomes and limitations: Few additional T cells are recruited per seasonal influenza vaccination, authors suggested.

From the RT-PCR reads, TCRdb called clonotypes with MiXCR, one entry per CDR3 protein. In the table there are about 520,000 distinct CDR3 sequences, 25% of which are singletons. The clonotype originates from a man aged 50-60 years who received an inactivated influenza vaccine. This sample comprised CD4+ T cells sorted from PBMCs, obtained less than 6 days after vaccination.

CDR3 DNA sequence: TGTGCCAGCAGCCCAGACCTGACCGGGGAGCTGTTTTTT. It is translated as CASSPDLTGELFF. V usage is TRBV12-3 or TRBV12-4 and J usage is TRBJ2-2; D is ambiguous. V gave up 6 bases and J gave up 5 bases, with 10 bases separating them. The CDR3 is made up of 13 amino acids.